The entry below describes one T cell receptor beta chain. This clonotype was observed at least ten times. Its target antigen remains unknown. Base qualities are missing; no much larger clone stands one base away. The CDR3 spans 15 residues, from the cysteine through the phenylalanine. The only DNA kept is the CDR3, 45 bases in frame from the first base. V was cut back by 2 bases and J by 4 bases, leaving a gap of 13 bases between them. This specimen's treatment or condition label, interpreted: allogeneic hematopoietic cell transplantation with graft depleted of TCRalphabeta T cells and CD19 B cells. The children who served as transplant recipients had been given grafts of TCRalphabeta/CD19-depleted allogeneic hematopoietic cells. Libraries came from PCR. Instrument on record: Illumina HiSeq 2500. Molecular barcoding was employed in the preparation of TCR libraries, with unique molecular identifiers being used to normalize TCRbeta repertoire quantification. TCRdb applied fastp at Q25 and MiXCR to the public reads, then kept only in-frame beta chains. Rows merge per CDR3 protein into single entries with the most common DNA and genes. A total of 400,000 to 550,000 distinct CDR3 sequences appear in this sample, over 9.5% of them only once. Around 2% of the sample goes to the ten largest clones.

This entry belongs to a study of T-cell reconstitution after alpha-beta-depleted transplantation in children (dated by TCRdb to the mid-2010s). For context, the study as a whole: The study quantitatively tracked T-cell immune reconstitution after TCRalphabeta/CD19-depleted allogeneic hematopoietic cell transplantation in children using TCR repertoire profiling.

Overall study results and their limits: The high TCRbeta diversity at day 60 in some patients was ascribed to recipient T cells and intrathymic progenitors that had survived conditioning. Over the following months the frequencies of hyperexpanded clones went down, and after one year T-cell counts and TCRbeta diversity were mostly credited to newly produced T cells. Apparently early alphabetaT-cell count recovery about two months after transplant reportedly relied on only several hundred rapidly expanded clones derived from non-depleted graft cells.

This clonotype was obtained from a child aged 2 to 10 with inherited bone marrow failure, due to receive a stem cell transplant. Material: PBMCs, obtained before TCRalphabeta/CD19-depleted stem cell transplant. The chain is made from TRBV12-3 or TRBV12-4 and TRBJ2-3; the D gene lacks a confident call. CDR3 reads: CASSLRAGPADTQYF. The bases are TGTGCCAGCAGTTTACGGGCAGGACCAGCAGATACGCAGTATTTT.